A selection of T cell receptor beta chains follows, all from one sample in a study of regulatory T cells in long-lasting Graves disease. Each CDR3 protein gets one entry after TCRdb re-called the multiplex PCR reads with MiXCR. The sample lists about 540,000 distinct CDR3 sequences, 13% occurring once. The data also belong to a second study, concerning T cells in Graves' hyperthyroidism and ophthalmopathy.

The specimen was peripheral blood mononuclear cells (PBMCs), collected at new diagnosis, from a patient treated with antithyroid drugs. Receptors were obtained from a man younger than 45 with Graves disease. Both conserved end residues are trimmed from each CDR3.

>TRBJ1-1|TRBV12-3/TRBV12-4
ASSQSRVSEAF
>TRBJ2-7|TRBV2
ASSEGGGSSYEQY
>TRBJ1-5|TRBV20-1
SAIPGPNQPQH
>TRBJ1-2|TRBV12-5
ASATDSLNYGYT
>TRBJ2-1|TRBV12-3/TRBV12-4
ASSLTGLAGGGNEQF
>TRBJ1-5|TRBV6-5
ASSYSRASNQPQH
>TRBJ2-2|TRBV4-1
ASSQPRQGASGELF
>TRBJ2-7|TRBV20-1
SARTGYEQY
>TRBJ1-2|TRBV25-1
ASGDELTGGEGYGYT
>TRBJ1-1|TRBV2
ASMGTEGEAF
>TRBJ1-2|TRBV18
ASSPYRDRDYGYT
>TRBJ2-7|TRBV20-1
SASRSVRDASSGGGRYEQY
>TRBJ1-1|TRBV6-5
ASSYSHLNTEAF
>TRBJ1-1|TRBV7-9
ASSRKDWEGTEAF
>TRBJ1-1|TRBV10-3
AITGMNTEAF
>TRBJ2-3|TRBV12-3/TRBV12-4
ASSSTVTSTDTQY
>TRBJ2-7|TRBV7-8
ASSLPTRGARSYEQY
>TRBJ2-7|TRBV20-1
SASGGGGYNEQY
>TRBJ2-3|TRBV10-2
ASLIMGGGETQY
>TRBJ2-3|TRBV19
ASSTPGDTDTQY
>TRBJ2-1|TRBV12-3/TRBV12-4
ASSWVELSYNEQF
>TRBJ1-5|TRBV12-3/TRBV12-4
ASSFEPGNQPQH
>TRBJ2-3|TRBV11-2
ASSPGLAGLRAYTQY
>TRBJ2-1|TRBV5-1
ASSLDEGGDNEQF
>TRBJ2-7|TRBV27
ASSLSRQGAGGGQY
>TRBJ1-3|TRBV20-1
SARAGTDSGNTIY
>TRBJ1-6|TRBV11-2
ASSWGGTVNSPLH
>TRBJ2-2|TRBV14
ASSQTGLRARRGTGELF
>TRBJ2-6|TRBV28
ASRGQTGANVLT
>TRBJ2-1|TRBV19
DSSRNAYNEQF
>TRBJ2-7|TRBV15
ATSRLPRQASYEQY
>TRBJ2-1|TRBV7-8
ASKGREGPGYNEQF
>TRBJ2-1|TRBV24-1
ATSDKGYLGAYNEQF
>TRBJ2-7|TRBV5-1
ASSIGQEGDERY
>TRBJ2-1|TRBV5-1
VSSLGQGSYNEQF
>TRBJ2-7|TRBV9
ASSGGGEQY
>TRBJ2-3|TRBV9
ASSVTSGVSTDTQY
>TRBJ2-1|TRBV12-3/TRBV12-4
ASSFGAENNEQF
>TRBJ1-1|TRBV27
ASSSGALHTEAF